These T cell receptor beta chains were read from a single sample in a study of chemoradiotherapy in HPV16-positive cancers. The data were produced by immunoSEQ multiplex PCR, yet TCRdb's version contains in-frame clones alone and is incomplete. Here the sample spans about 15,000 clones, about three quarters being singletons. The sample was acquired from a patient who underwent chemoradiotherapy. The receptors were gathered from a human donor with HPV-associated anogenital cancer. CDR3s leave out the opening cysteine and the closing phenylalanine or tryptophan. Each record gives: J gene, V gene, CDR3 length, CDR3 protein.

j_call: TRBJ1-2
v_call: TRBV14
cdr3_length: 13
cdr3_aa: ASSQDIGHLYGYT

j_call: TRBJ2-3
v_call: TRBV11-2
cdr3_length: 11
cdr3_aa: ASSLGGVDTQY

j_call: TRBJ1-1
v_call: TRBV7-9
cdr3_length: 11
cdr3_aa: ASIRDPQTEAF

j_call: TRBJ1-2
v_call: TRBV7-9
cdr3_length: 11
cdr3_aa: ASSYPPGDGYT

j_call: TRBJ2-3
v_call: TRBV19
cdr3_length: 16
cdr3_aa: ASSPGRSLTTYTDTQY

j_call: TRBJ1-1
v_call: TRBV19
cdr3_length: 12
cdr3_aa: ASSIRGWSTEAF

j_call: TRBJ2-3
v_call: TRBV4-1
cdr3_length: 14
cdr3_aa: ASSQGGLAGTDTQY

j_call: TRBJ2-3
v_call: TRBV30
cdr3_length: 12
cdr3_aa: AWSVGVPTDTQY

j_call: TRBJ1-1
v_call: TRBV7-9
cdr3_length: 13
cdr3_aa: ASSLIGGSQTGAF

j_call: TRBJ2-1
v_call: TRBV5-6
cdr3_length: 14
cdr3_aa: ASSLARTSGGNEQF

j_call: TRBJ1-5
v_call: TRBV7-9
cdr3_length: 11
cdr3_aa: ASSLGHNKPQH

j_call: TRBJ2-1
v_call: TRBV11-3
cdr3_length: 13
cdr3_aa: ASSLDPTGNNEQF

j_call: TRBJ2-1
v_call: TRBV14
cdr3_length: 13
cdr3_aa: ASSVVAGGTNEQF

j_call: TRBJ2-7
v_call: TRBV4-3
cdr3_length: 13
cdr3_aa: ASSASGTGSYEQY

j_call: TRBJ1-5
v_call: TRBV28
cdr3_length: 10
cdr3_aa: ASRSGGQPQH

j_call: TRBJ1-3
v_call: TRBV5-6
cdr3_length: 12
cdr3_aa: ASSQTGAGNTIY

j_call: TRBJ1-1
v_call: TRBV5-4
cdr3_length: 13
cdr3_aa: ASSLEVTVNTEAF

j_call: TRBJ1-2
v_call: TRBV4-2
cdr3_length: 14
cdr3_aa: ASSPGSLGANYGYT

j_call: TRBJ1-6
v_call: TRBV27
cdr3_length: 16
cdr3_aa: ASSLSLGQGSGNSPLH

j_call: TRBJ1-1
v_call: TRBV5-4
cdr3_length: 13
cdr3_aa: ASSYTRTLNTEAF

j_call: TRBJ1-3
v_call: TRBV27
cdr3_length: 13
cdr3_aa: ASSLYRATGNTIY

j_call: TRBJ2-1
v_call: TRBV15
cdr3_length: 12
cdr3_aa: ATSRENFQNEQF

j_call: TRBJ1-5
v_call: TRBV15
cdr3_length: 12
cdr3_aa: ATSRDIRGQPQH

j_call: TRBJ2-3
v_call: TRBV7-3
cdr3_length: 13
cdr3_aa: ASSVIKESTDTQY

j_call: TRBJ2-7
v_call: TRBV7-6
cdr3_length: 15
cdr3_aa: ASSLAPWTSGDYEQY

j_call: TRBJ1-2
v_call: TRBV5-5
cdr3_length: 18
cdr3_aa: ASSLMRSGIGAGSNYGYT

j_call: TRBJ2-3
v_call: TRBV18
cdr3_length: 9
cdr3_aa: ASSPGNTQY

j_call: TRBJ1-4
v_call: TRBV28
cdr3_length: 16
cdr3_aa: ASSLSPGRGSTNEKLF

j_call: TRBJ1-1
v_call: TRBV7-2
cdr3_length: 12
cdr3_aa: ASSLFLMNTEAF

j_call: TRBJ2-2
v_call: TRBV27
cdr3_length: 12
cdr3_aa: ASSLTEYTGELF

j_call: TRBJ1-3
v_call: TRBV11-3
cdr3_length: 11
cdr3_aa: ASSLVRGHTIY

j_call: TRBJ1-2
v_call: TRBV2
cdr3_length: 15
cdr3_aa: ASSFTGTRGANYGYT

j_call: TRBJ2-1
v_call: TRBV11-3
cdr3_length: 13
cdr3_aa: ASSPRDNDYNEQF

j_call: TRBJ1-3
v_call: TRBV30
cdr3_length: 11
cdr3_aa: ATTGYSGNTIY

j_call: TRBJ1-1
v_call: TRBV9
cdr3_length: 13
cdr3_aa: ASSPRLGSNTEAF

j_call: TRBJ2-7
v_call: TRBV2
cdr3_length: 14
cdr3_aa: ASSATTNRVSGEQY

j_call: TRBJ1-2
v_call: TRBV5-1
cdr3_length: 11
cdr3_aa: ASSLGPELGYT

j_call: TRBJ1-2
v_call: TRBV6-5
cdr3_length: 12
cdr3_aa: ASSYSGGVGGYT

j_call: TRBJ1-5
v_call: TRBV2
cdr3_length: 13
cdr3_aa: ASRETDTSNQPQH

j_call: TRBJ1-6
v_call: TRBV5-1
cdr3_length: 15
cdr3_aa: ASSPALTGGPYSPLH

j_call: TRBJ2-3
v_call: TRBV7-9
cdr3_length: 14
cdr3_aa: ASSQRGGTSTDTQY

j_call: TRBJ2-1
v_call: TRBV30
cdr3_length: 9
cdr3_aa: AWKSINEQF

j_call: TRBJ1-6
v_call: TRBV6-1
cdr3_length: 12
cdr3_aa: ASSEIGNNSPLH

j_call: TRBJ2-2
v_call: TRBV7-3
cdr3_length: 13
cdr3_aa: ASSLNPMNTGELF

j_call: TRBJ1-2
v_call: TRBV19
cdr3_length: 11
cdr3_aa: ASSPQGNYGYT

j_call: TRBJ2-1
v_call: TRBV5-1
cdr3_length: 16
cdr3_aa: ASSLWGGGLAENNEQF

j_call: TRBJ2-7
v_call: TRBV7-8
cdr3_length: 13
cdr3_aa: ASSPSLAGSIEQY

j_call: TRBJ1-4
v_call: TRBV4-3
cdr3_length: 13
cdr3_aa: ASSQEGLTNEKLF

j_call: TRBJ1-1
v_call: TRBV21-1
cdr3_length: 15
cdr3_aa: ASSKALGNRGNTEAF

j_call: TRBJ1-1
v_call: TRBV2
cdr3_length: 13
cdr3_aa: ASSYEGRGNTEAF

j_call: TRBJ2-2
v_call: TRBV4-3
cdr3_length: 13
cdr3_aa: ASREGKRDTGELF

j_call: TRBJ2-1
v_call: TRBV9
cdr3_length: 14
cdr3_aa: ASSPQGGGVREEQF

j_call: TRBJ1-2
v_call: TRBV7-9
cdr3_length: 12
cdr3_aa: ASSSTGVTTGYT

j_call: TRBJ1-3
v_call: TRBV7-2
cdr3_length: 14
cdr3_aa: ASSLELVGTGNTIY

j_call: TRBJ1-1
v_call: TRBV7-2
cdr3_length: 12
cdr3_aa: ASSLPRLFTEAF